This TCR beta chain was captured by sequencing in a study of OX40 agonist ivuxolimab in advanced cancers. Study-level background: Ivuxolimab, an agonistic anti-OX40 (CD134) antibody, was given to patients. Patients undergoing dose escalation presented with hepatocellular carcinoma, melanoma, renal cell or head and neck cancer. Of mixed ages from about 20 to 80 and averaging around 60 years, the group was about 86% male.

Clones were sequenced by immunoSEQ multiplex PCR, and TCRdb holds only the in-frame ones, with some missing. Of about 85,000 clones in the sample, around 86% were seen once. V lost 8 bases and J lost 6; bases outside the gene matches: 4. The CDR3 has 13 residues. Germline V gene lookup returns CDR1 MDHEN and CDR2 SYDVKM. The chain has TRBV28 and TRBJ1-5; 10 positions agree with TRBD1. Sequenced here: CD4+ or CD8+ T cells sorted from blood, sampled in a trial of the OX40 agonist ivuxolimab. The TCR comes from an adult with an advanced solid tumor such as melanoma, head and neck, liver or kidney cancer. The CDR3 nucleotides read TGTGCCAGCTTGACAGGGGGCATTCAGCCCCAGCATTTT. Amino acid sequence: CASLTGGIQPQHF.